This T cell receptor beta chain came from a study of identical twins. The CDR3 covers 11 residues. V lost 7 bases to trimming and J lost 5 bases, with 10 bases between them. Germline CDR1 DFQATT, CDR2 SNEGSKA (reference sequence). This clonotype was seen only a few times. TCRdb recomputed calls from the 5' RACE reads with MiXCR, one row per CDR3 protein. The data hold around 1.7 million distinct CDR3 sequences, with roughly a third observed a single time. Sequencing was performed on cord blood. The clonotype comes from a newborn girl in good health. The rearrangement links TRBV20-1 to TRBJ2-3, with D unresolved. The CDR3: CSGDLGDTQYF. CDR3 nucleotides: TGCAGTGGGGATTTGGGAGATACGCAGTATTTT.